These T cell receptor beta chains were read from a single sample in a study of T cell clonotyping in hematopoietic cell transplantation. Sequencing was performed with immunoSEQ multiplex PCR; in TCRdb, only in-frame clones are kept and a portion is missing. The sample lists approximately 44,000 clones; 85% were seen once. The sample here was peripheral blood mononuclear cells, taken before stem cell transplant. These receptors came from a man aged 60-69 years with acute myeloid leukemia. Some clones in this sample may be carry-over from other donors' samples. Both conserved end residues are part of each CDR3. Each record gives: J gene, D gene, CDR3 length, clone size, V gene, CDR3 DNA, CDR3 protein. The D gene is left open where the match is weak. Part of the rows lack a size; the others show once, few, many or a class for expanded clones.

>TRBJ2-1|-|16|once|TRBV2
TGTGCCAGCAGTAAACTAACAGGTAGCTCCTACAATGAGCAGTTCTTC
CASSKLTGSSYNEQFF
>TRBJ2-5|-|13|once|TRBV5-5
TGTGCCAGCAGCTTGGTGGTTAGAGAGACCCAGTACTTC
CASSLVVRETQYF
>TRBJ1-5|-|13|-|TRBV6-5
TGTGCCAGCAGTGTTTCTAACAATCAGCCCCAGCATTTT
CASSVSNNQPQHF
>TRBJ1-6|TRBD1|16|-|TRBV7-6
TGTGCCAGCAGCTTAGCGGTCAGGGGGCACGGGTCACCCCTCCACTTT
CASSLAVRGHGSPLHF
>TRBJ2-5|TRBD2|16|-|TRBV7-2
TGTGCCAGCAGCTTCGGCGGGCTAGCGGGGGCGTTTGACCAGTACTTC
CASSFGGLAGAFDQYF
>TRBJ2-3|-|14|-|TRBV19
TGTGCCAGTAGTACCATTTTGGAGGGTGATACGCAGTATTTT
CASSTILEGDTQYF
>TRBJ2-2|-|14|-|TRBV7-9
TGTGCCAGCAGCTTTCGGACACCGTCCGGGGAGCTGTTTTTT
CASSFRTPSGELFF
>TRBJ2-3|TRBD2|16|-|TRBV28
TGTGCCAGCAGTGAAGCGGGGGGTTTCGGCACAGATACGCAGTATTTT
CASSEAGGFGTDTQYF
>TRBJ1-2|-|13|-|TRBV1
TGCACCAGCAGGGTCCGGACTTACAGTGGCTACACCTTC
CTSRVRTYSGYTF
>TRBJ1-6|TRBD1|17|-|TRBV28
TGTGCCAGCAGTCTATACCCGATGGACAGGGCGAGTTCACCCCTCCACTTT
CASSLYPMDRASSPLHF
>TRBJ2-6|-|17|-|TRBV7-8
TGTGCCAGCAGCTTGACCTTCCCACAAAGTCGGGCCAACGTCCTGACTTTC
CASSLTFPQSRANVLTF
>TRBJ1-5|-|13|-|TRBV19
TGTGCCAGTAGTCTAGGACGGGGATTAGCCCAGCATTTT
CASSLGRGLAQHF
>TRBJ2-5|-|14|-|TRBV28
TGTGCCAGCAGTTTACCGGGGACGTGGGAGACCCAGTACTTC
CASSLPGTWETQYF
>TRBJ1-6|-|15|-|TRBV28
TGTGCCAGCAGTTTCGCCAGGGAGCCCGACTCACCCCTCCACTTT
CASSFAREPDSPLHF
>TRBJ1-1|-|13|-|TRBV7-7
TGTGCCAGCAGCTCCAACCGGGACAACGGGCTGTTCTTT
CASSSNRDNGLFF
>TRBJ2-5|TRBD1|16|-|TRBV7-9
TGTGCCAGCAGCTTAGCCGGGACAGGGGGCCTCGAGACCCAGTACTTC
CASSLAGTGGLETQYF
>TRBJ2-7|-|11|-|TRBV20-1
TGCAGTGCTTCAGAAAACTACGAGCAGTACTTC
CSASENYEQYF
>TRBJ1-2|TRBD1|15|few|TRBV4-1
TGCGCCAGCAGCCAAGATTCCGGGACAGGCTATGGCTACACCTTC
CASSQDSGTGYGYTF
>TRBJ2-2|-|14|-|TRBV5-1
TGCGCCAGCAGCCCGGGATCGGGCACCGGGGAGCTGTTTTTT
CASSPGSGTGELFF
>TRBJ2-3|-|13|few|TRBV9
TGTGCCAGCAGCAAACATAGCACAGATACGCAGTATTTT
CASSKHSTDTQYF
>TRBJ1-3|-|16|-|TRBV7-9
TGTGCCAGCAGCCCCTCAGGGACCAGCTCTGGAAACACCATATATTTT
CASSPSGTSSGNTIYF
>TRBJ1-6|-|14|few|TRBV6-1
TGTGCCAGCAGTGACAAGACCGTAAATTCACCCCTCCACTTT
CASSDKTVNSPLHF
>TRBJ2-3|TRBD2|15|-|TRBV7-3
TGTGCCAGCAGCCGTAGCGGGGGGCCCCCAGATACGCAGTATTTT
CASSRSGGPPDTQYF
>TRBJ2-7|-|16|-|TRBV15
TGTGCCACCAGCAGTCACGGAGGGGGGTCTTACCACGAGCAGTACTTC
CATSSHGGGSYHEQYF
>TRBJ1-5|-|12|-|TRBV15
TGTGCCACCAGCAGAGATGACCAGCCCCAGCATTTT
CATSRDDQPQHF
>TRBJ1-1|-|13|-|TRBV14
TGTGCCAGCAGCCAATTTGTGAACACTGAAGCTTTCTTT
CASSQFVNTEAFF
>TRBJ1-6|-|14|-|TRBV11-2
TGTGCCAGCAGCTTAAACACCAATAATTCACCCCTCCACTTT
CASSLNTNNSPLHF
>TRBJ1-4|TRBD1|19|-|TRBV4-3
TGCGCCAGCAGCCAAGATAGGGCGGGGACAGGCGCAACTAATGAAAAACTGTTTTTT
CASSQDRAGTGATNEKLFF
>TRBJ2-7|TRBD1|14|-|TRBV28
TGTGCCAGCAGTTTTGGGACAGGGTCCTACGAGCAGTACTTC
CASSFGTGSYEQYF
>TRBJ1-3|-|20|-|TRBV7-2
TGTGCCAGCAGCTTAGCCTCACAGGGCTCGATGCCTGCCTCTGGAAACACCATATATTTT
CASSLASQGSMPASGNTIYF
>TRBJ1-1|-|12|-|TRBV30
TGTGCCTGGAGTGTTGGGGGCCTTTGGGCTTTCTTT
CAWSVGGLWAFF
>TRBJ1-6|-|14|-|TRBV7-9
TGTGCCAGCAAGGACACTACTCCTAATTCACCCCTCCACTTT
CASKDTTPNSPLHF
>TRBJ1-6|TRBD1|16|-|TRBV19
TGTGCCAGTAGTATGCGGGACAGCCCTACGAATTCACCCCTCCACTTT
CASSMRDSPTNSPLHF
>TRBJ2-1|-|15|few|TRBV11-2
TGTGCCAGCAGCGTAGAAATTGGAGCCTACAATGAGCAGTTCTTC
CASSVEIGAYNEQFF
>TRBJ1-4|-|14|-|TRBV2
TGTGCCAGCAGTGGTGGCATGGCCGGCGAAAAACTGTTTTTT
CASSGGMAGEKLFF
>TRBJ2-3|TRBD2|19|-|TRBV5-1
TGCGCCAGCAGCTTCCACCTATTAGCTAGCGGGGGGGCCACAGATACGCAGTATTTT
CASSFHLLASGGATDTQYF
>TRBJ1-5|-|14|few|TRBV7-2
TGTGCCAGCAGCTTAGCGGGGATCAATCAGCCCCAGCATTTT
CASSLAGINQPQHF
>TRBJ1-3|-|17|-|TRBV4-2
TGTGCCAGCAGCGATTTCTTGGAGGGGAACTCTGGAAACACCATATATTTT
CASSDFLEGNSGNTIYF
>TRBJ1-1|-|13|few|TRBV5-8
TGTGCCAGCAGACTCGCTTCGAACACTGAAGCTTTCTTT
CASRLASNTEAFF
>TRBJ2-7|-|15|-|TRBV5-6
TGTGCCAGCAGCCGGAGCATGGCAGGGCATTACGAGCAGTACTTC
CASSRSMAGHYEQYF
>TRBJ2-7|-|14|-|TRBV7-8
TGTGCCAGCAGCTACGCCGGGACTTTCTACGAGCAGTACTTC
CASSYAGTFYEQYF
>TRBJ2-1|-|10|-|TRBV20-1
TGCAGTGCTAGAGGTGGGTCCCAGTTCTTC
CSARGGSQFF
>TRBJ2-2|-|15|-|TRBV27
TGTGCCAGCAGAGGAGCAGACTCGAACACCGGGGAGCTGTTTTTT
CASRGADSNTGELFF
>TRBJ1-2|-|15|-|TRBV7-8
TGTGCCAGCAGCTTAGGCGACAGACCTATGGGTGGCTACACCTTC
CASSLGDRPMGGYTF
>TRBJ1-1|TRBD1|14|-|TRBV6-5
TGTGCCAGCAGTCGGGGACAGCAAAACACTGAAGCTTTCTTT
CASSRGQQNTEAFF
>TRBJ1-1|TRBD1|13|few|TRBV29-1
TGCAGCGGACAGGGTTCCGGGGGCACTGAAGCTTTCTTT
CSGQGSGGTEAFF
>TRBJ1-2|TRBD1|13|-|TRBV28
TGTGCCAGCAGTGAAGGGACAGGGTTTGGCTACACCTTC
CASSEGTGFGYTF
>TRBJ2-4|-|12|-|TRBV5-4
TGTGCCAGCAGCCGAGACAACGCAGTAATGTACTTC
CASSRDNAVMYF
>TRBJ2-6|-|15|-|TRBV28
TGTGCCAGCACAACTCAGCCCTCTGGGGCCAACGTCCTGACTTTC
CASTTQPSGANVLTF
>TRBJ1-1|-|14|few|TRBV11-2
TGTGCCAGCAGCTTAGTCAGCGGGGGCACTGAAGCTTTCTTT
CASSLVSGGTEAFF
>TRBJ1-2|-|16|-|TRBV4-3
TGCGCCAGCAGCTCCCGCCCCCCAGGGCCAATGATTGGCTACACCTTC
CASSSRPPGPMIGYTF
>TRBJ1-1|-|15|-|TRBV19
TGTGCCAGTAGTGCGGGACATCAACTTAACACTGAAGCTTTCTTT
CASSAGHQLNTEAFF
>TRBJ1-5|-|14|-|TRBV6-5
TGTGCCAGCGGGCCACAGTGGACCAATCAGCCCCAGCATTTT
CASGPQWTNQPQHF
>TRBJ1-2|-|18|few|TRBV19
TGTGCCAGTAGTATACACCCCCCGGCGGGGGACAATAACTATGGCTACACCTTC
CASSIHPPAGDNNYGYTF
>TRBJ1-5|TRBD1|15|few|TRBV7-9
TGTGCCAGCAGCTCTCAGGACAGGAGCAATCAGCCCCAGCATTTT
CASSSQDRSNQPQHF